Listed below are T cell receptor beta chains from one sample, sequenced in a study of T cells in Graves' hyperthyroidism and ophthalmopathy. TCRdb reprocessed the multiplex PCR reads via MiXCR and lists one record per CDR3 protein. This sample has some 500,000 distinct CDR3 sequences; roughly 14% occur once, and the top ten carry about 17%. Input material: blood. The receptors shown here come from a woman aged 18-35 years with Graves' hyperthyroidism. CDR3s include the opening cysteine and the closing phenylalanine or tryptophan. The order of the fields is J gene, D gene, V gene, clone size, CDR3 protein, CDR3 DNA. D genes are given only for firm matches. Expanded clones are given a class, and other clones once, few, many or no size at all.

j_call: TRBJ2-5
d_call: TRBD1
v_call: TRBV20-1
clone_size: many
cdr3_aa: CSATWGTEYQETQYF
cdr3_nt: TGCAGTGCTACTTGGGGGACAGAGTACCAAGAGACCCAGTACTTC

j_call: TRBJ1-5
d_call: .
v_call: TRBV24-1
clone_size: few
cdr3_aa: CATSERYSNQPQHF
cdr3_nt: TGTGCCACCAGTGAACGATATAGCAATCAGCCCCAGCATTTT

j_call: TRBJ2-7
d_call: .
v_call: TRBV7-2
clone_size: .
cdr3_aa: CASSLYLYEQYF
cdr3_nt: TGTGCCAGCAGTTTGTATCTGTACGAGCAGTACTTC

j_call: TRBJ2-1
d_call: .
v_call: TRBV29-1
clone_size: many
cdr3_aa: CSVEDRGSRRGYNEQFF
cdr3_nt: TGCAGCGTTGAAGATCGGGGCAGTAGGAGAGGGTACAATGAGCAGTTCTTC

j_call: TRBJ2-6
d_call: .
v_call: TRBV12-3/TRBV12-4
clone_size: many
cdr3_aa: CASSSRLAGANVLTF
cdr3_nt: TGTGCCAGCAGTTCTCGGTTGGCTGGGGCCAACGTCCTGACTTTC

j_call: TRBJ2-5
d_call: TRBD2
v_call: TRBV5-5
clone_size: many
cdr3_aa: CASRGGEETQYF
cdr3_nt: TGTGCCAGCAGGGGGGGGGAAGAGACCCAGTACTTC

j_call: TRBJ2-7
d_call: TRBD2
v_call: TRBV11-2
clone_size: many
cdr3_aa: CASSLDLRLAGAEQYF
cdr3_nt: TGTGCCAGCAGCTTAGATTTGCGCCTAGCGGGAGCCGAGCAGTACTTC

j_call: TRBJ1-1
d_call: .
v_call: TRBV9
clone_size: few
cdr3_aa: CASSEATGMNTEAFF
cdr3_nt: TGTGCCAGCAGCGAGGCTACAGGGATGAACACTGAAGCTTTCTTT

j_call: TRBJ2-6
d_call: .
v_call: TRBV4-1
clone_size: .
cdr3_aa: CASSQAPTAGANVLTF
cdr3_nt: TGCGCCAGCAGCCAAGCGCCCACCGCTGGGGCCAACGTCCTGACTTTC

j_call: TRBJ1-5
d_call: .
v_call: TRBV29-1
clone_size: .
cdr3_aa: CSINQGYNQPQHF
cdr3_nt: TGCAGCATAAATCAGGGGTACAATCAGCCCCAGCATTTT

j_call: TRBJ1-2
d_call: .
v_call: TRBV5-1
clone_size: many
cdr3_aa: CASSLGGDTRHGYTF
cdr3_nt: TGCGCCAGCAGCTTGGGTGGGGACACTAGACATGGCTACACCTTC

j_call: TRBJ2-3
d_call: TRBD1
v_call: TRBV7-9
clone_size: .
cdr3_aa: CASSPRDRGYTDTQYF
cdr3_nt: TGTGCCAGCAGCCCCCGGGACAGGGGGTACACAGATACGCAGTATTTT

j_call: TRBJ1-1
d_call: .
v_call: TRBV27
clone_size: many
cdr3_aa: CASSFDPDTEAFF
cdr3_nt: TGTGCCAGCAGTTTTGACCCAGACACTGAAGCTTTCTTT

j_call: TRBJ1-3
d_call: .
v_call: TRBV5-1
clone_size: few
cdr3_aa: CASSLSPVESGNTIYF
cdr3_nt: TGCGCCAGCAGCCTCTCCCCGGTTGAATCTGGAAACACCATATATTTT

j_call: TRBJ2-5
d_call: .
v_call: TRBV7-2
clone_size: many
cdr3_aa: CASSSAGYQETQYF
cdr3_nt: TGTGCCAGCAGCTCCGCGGGGTACCAAGAGACCCAGTACTTC

j_call: TRBJ2-5
d_call: .
v_call: TRBV20-1
clone_size: many
cdr3_aa: CSARGSLETQYF
cdr3_nt: TGCAGTGCCCGGGGGAGTCTCGAGACCCAGTACTTC

j_call: TRBJ2-1
d_call: TRBD2
v_call: TRBV12-3/TRBV12-4
clone_size: many
cdr3_aa: CASLAGEDEQFF
cdr3_nt: TGTGCCAGTTTAGCGGGAGAGGATGAGCAGTTCTTC

j_call: TRBJ2-1
d_call: .
v_call: TRBV20-1
clone_size: many
cdr3_aa: CSARTGWDEQFF
cdr3_nt: TGCAGTGCGCGAACGGGGTGGGATGAGCAGTTCTTC

j_call: TRBJ1-1
d_call: TRBD1
v_call: TRBV27
clone_size: many
cdr3_aa: CASSLIRGQEAFF
cdr3_nt: TGTGCCAGCAGTTTAATCCGGGGACAGGAAGCTTTCTTT

j_call: TRBJ1-1
d_call: .
v_call: TRBV2
clone_size: many
cdr3_aa: CASSSLKQASNTEAFF
cdr3_nt: TGTGCCAGCAGCTCCTTGAAGCAGGCCTCGAACACTGAAGCTTTCTTT

j_call: TRBJ1-2
d_call: TRBD1
v_call: TRBV11-2
clone_size: many
cdr3_aa: CASSPRDSRLYDVGYTF
cdr3_nt: TGTGCCAGCAGCCCGCGGGACAGCAGGTTATATGATGTAGGCTACACCTTC

j_call: TRBJ2-1
d_call: .
v_call: TRBV30
clone_size: .
cdr3_aa: CACPLEGRFVNEQFF
cdr3_nt: TGTGCCTGCCCCCTAGAGGGGCGCTTTGTCAATGAGCAGTTCTTC

j_call: TRBJ2-2
d_call: .
v_call: TRBV19
clone_size: .
cdr3_aa: CASSRLYNTGELFF
cdr3_nt: TGTGCCAGTAGTAGACTATATAACACCGGGGAGCTGTTTTTT

j_call: TRBJ2-5
d_call: .
v_call: TRBV5-1
clone_size: many
cdr3_aa: CASSLTGMRLRETQYF
cdr3_nt: TGCGCCAGCAGCTTGACCGGGATGCGGCTACGGGAGACCCAGTACTTC

j_call: TRBJ1-2
d_call: .
v_call: TRBV5-1
clone_size: many
cdr3_aa: CASSFRWIFTGPRGYTF
cdr3_nt: TGCGCCAGCAGCTTCCGTTGGATTTTTACAGGGCCTCGTGGCTACACCTTC

j_call: TRBJ1-2
d_call: .
v_call: TRBV12-3/TRBV12-4
clone_size: few
cdr3_aa: CASSLWGNHYTF
cdr3_nt: TGTGCCAGCAGTTTATGGGGAAACCATTACACCTTC

j_call: TRBJ1-1
d_call: .
v_call: TRBV11-2
clone_size: few
cdr3_aa: CASSPRMGPTEAFF
cdr3_nt: TGTGCCAGCAGTCCGAGGATGGGGCCCACTGAAGCTTTCTTT

j_call: TRBJ1-5
d_call: TRBD1
v_call: TRBV12-3/TRBV12-4
clone_size: many
cdr3_aa: CASRTGTEGNQPQHF
cdr3_nt: TGTGCCAGCAGAACAGGGACAGAGGGGAATCAGCCCCAGCATTTT

j_call: TRBJ2-2
d_call: .
v_call: TRBV7-9
clone_size: few
cdr3_aa: CASSSQDSGELFF
cdr3_nt: TGTGCCAGCAGCTCACAAGATTCAGGGGAGCTGTTTTTT

j_call: TRBJ1-1
d_call: .
v_call: TRBV28
clone_size: many
cdr3_aa: CASSLWAPPAFF
cdr3_nt: TGTGCCAGCAGTTTATGGGCCCCCCCGGCTTTCTTT

j_call: TRBJ2-1
d_call: .
v_call: TRBV7-9
clone_size: .
cdr3_aa: CASSLGGKRGYNEQFF
cdr3_nt: TGTGCCAGCAGCTTAGGTGGAAAGAGGGGGTACAATGAGCAGTTCTTC

j_call: TRBJ2-6
d_call: TRBD1
v_call: TRBV7-2
clone_size: many
cdr3_aa: CASSAQGARGANVLTF
cdr3_nt: TGTGCCAGCAGCGCTCAGGGGGCGCGAGGGGCCAACGTCCTGACTTTC

j_call: TRBJ2-7
d_call: .
v_call: TRBV15
clone_size: few
cdr3_aa: CATSRGSYNEQYF
cdr3_nt: TGTGCCACCAGCAGAGGCTCCTACAACGAGCAGTACTTC

j_call: TRBJ1-2
d_call: .
v_call: TRBV19
clone_size: .
cdr3_aa: CASSIEQPLYGYTF
cdr3_nt: TGTGCCAGTAGTATAGAACAGCCGCTCTATGGCTACACCTTC

j_call: TRBJ1-1
d_call: .
v_call: TRBV4-2
clone_size: few
cdr3_aa: CASSQEAGTRNTEAFF
cdr3_nt: TGTGCCAGCAGCCAGGAAGCCGGGACCCGCAACACTGAAGCTTTCTTT

j_call: TRBJ2-7
d_call: .
v_call: TRBV13
clone_size: many
cdr3_aa: CASSLEDYEQYF
cdr3_nt: TGTGCCAGCAGCTTAGAGGATTACGAGCAGTACTTC

j_call: TRBJ1-5
d_call: TRBD1
v_call: TRBV12-3/TRBV12-4
clone_size: many
cdr3_aa: CASTLRGGGQPQHF
cdr3_nt: TGTGCCAGCACCCTCAGAGGGGGCGGTCAGCCCCAGCATTTT

j_call: TRBJ2-3
d_call: .
v_call: TRBV5-6
clone_size: few
cdr3_aa: CASRDVRRGHLSDTQYF
cdr3_nt: TGTGCCAGCAGGGACGTGCGCCGGGGCCACCTTTCAGATACGCAGTATTTT

j_call: TRBJ2-7
d_call: TRBD1
v_call: TRBV20-1
clone_size: .
cdr3_aa: CSARDPGQGVVHEQYF
cdr3_nt: TGCAGTGCTAGAGATCCAGGACAGGGAGTCGTTCACGAGCAGTACTTC

j_call: TRBJ2-1
d_call: TRBD2
v_call: TRBV6-1
clone_size: many
cdr3_aa: CASEGTSAYNEQFF
cdr3_nt: TGTGCCAGCGAAGGGACTAGCGCCTACAATGAGCAGTTCTTC

j_call: TRBJ1-1
d_call: .
v_call: TRBV6-4
clone_size: many
cdr3_aa: CASSDSDSTEAFF
cdr3_nt: TGTGCCAGCAGTGACTCGGACAGCACTGAAGCTTTCTTT

j_call: TRBJ2-5
d_call: TRBD1
v_call: TRBV6-6
clone_size: .
cdr3_aa: CASSYRDRGIRETQYF
cdr3_nt: TGTGCCAGCAGTTACAGGGACAGGGGGATTCGAGAGACCCAGTACTTC

j_call: TRBJ2-7
d_call: TRBD2
v_call: TRBV6-1
clone_size: many
cdr3_aa: CASSRPGGSSYEQYF
cdr3_nt: TGTGCCAGCAGTCGCCCGGGGGGGAGCTCCTACGAGCAGTACTTC

j_call: TRBJ2-2
d_call: .
v_call: TRBV7-3
clone_size: .
cdr3_aa: CASSFKLGGNTGELFF
cdr3_nt: TGTGCCAGCAGCTTTAAGCTCGGGGGGAACACCGGGGAGCTGTTTTTT

j_call: TRBJ2-3
d_call: .
v_call: TRBV27
clone_size: many
cdr3_aa: CASSFRSTDTQYF
cdr3_nt: TGTGCCAGCAGTTTCCGGAGCACAGATACGCAGTATTTT

j_call: TRBJ1-1
d_call: TRBD1
v_call: TRBV4-1
clone_size: .
cdr3_aa: CASSRSGTGLLNTEAFF
cdr3_nt: TGCGCCAGCAGCCGATCCGGGACAGGCCTTCTGAACACTGAAGCTTTCTTT